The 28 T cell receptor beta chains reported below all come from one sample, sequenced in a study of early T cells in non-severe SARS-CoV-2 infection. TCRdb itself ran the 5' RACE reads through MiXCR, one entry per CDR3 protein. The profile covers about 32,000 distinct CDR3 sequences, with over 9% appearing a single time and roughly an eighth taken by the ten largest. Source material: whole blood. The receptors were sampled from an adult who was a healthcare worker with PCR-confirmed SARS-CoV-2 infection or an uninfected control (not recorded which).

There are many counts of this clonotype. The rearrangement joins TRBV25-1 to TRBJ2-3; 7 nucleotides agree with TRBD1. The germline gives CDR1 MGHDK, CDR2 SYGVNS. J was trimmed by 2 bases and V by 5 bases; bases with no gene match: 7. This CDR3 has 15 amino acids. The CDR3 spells CASSRDREYTDTQYF. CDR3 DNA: TGTGCCAGCAGTCGAGACAGGGAGTACACAGATACGCAGTATTTT.

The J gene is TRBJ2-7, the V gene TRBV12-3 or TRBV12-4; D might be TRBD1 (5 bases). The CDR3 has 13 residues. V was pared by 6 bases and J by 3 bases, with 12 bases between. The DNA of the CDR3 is TGTGCCAGCAGCTCACTGGACAACTACGAGCAGTACTTC. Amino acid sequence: CASSSLDNYEQYF.

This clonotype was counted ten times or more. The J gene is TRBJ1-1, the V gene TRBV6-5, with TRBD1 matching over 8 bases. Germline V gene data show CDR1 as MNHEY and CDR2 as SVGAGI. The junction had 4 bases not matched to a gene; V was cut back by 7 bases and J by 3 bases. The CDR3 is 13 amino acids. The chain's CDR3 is CASKRQGYTEAFF. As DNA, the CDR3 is TGTGCCAGCAAAAGACAGGGGTACACTGAAGCTTTCTTT.

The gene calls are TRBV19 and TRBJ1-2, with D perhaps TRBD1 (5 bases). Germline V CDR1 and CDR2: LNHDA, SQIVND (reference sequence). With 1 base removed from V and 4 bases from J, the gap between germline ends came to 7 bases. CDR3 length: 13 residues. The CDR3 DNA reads TGTGCCAGTAGTATAGGACAGACCTATGGCTACACCTTC. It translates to CASSIGQTYGYTF.

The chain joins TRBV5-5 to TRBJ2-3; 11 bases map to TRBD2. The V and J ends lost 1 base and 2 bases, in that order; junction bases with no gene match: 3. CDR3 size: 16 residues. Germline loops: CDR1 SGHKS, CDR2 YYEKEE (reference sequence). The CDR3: CASSLQTSGDTDTQYF. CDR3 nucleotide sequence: TGTGCCAGCAGCTTGCAGACTAGCGGGGACACAGATACGCAGTATTTT.

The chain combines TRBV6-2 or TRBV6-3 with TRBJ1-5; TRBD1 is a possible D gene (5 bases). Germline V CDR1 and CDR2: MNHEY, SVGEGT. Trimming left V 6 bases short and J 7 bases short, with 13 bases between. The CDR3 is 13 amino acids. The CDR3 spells CASRGTAGQPQHF. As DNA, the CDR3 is TGTGCCAGCAGAGGGACGGCGGGGCAGCCCCAGCATTTT.

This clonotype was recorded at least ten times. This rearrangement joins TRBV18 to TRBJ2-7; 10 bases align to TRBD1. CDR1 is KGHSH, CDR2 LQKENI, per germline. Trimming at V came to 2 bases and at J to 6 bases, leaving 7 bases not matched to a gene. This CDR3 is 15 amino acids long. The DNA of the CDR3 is TGTGCCAGCTCACCAGAGGGACAGGGGACTACCGAGCAGTACTTC. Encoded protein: CASSPEGQGTTEQYF.

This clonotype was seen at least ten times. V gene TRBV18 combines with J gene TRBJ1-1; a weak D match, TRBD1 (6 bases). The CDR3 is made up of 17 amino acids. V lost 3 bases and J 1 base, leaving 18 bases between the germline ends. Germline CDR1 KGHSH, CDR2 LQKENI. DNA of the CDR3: TGTGCCAGCTCACCCCTCCCGCCGGGACACAAGAACACTGAAGCTTTCTTT. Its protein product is CASSPLPPGHKNTEAFF.

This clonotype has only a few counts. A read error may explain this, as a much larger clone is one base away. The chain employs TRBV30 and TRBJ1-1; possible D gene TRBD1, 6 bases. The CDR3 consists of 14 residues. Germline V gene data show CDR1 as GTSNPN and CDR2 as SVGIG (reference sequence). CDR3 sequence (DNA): TGTGCCTGGAGGAGGGGGGGCGAGGTCACTGAAGCTTCCTTT. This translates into CAWRRGGEVTEASF.

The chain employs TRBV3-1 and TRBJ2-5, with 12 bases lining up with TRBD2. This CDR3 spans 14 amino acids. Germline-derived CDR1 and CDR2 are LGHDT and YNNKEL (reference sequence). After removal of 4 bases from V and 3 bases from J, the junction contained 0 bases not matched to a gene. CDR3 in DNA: TGTGCCAGCAGCCGGACTAGCGGGGAAGAGACCCAGTACTTC. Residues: CASSRTSGEETQYF.

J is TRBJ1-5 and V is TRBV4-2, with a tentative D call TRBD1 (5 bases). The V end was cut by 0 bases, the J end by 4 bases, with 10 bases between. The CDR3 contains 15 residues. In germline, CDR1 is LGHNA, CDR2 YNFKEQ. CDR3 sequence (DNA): TGTGCCAGCAGCCAAGAAGACAGAGGGAATCAGCCCCAGCATTTT. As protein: CASSQEDRGNQPQHF.

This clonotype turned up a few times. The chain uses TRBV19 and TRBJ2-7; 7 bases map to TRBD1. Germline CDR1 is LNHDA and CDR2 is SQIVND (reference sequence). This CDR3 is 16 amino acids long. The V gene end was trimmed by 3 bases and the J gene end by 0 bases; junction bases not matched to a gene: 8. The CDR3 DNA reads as TGTGCCAGTAGTATGGGGGACAGCCCGAGCTCCTACGAGCAGTACTTC. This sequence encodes CASSMGDSPSSYEQYF.

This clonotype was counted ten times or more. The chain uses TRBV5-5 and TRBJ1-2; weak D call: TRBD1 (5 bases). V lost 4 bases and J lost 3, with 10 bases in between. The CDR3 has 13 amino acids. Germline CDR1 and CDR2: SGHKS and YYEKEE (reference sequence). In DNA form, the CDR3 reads TGTGCCAGCAGCCTACAGGTTCACTATGGCTACACCTTC. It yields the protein CASSLQVHYGYTF.

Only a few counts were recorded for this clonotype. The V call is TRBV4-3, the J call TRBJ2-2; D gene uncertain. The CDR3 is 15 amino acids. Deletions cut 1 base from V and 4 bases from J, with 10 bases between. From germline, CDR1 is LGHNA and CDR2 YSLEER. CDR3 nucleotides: TGCGCCAGCAGCCAAGTGGCAGGACGCACCGGGGAGCTGTTTTTT. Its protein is CASSQVAGRTGELFF.

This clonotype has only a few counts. The chain's CDR3 is CASSLSGQGAYIQYF. In DNA, the CDR3 is TGTGCCAGCAGTTTAAGTGGGCAGGGGGCTTACATTCAGTACTTC. This rearrangement joins TRBV12-3 or TRBV12-4 to TRBJ2-4, with TRBD1 matching 8 bases. After removal of 2 bases from V and 8 bases from J, the junction contained 8 bases not matched to a gene. This CDR3 is 15 amino acids long.

The CDR3 nucleotides are TGCGCCAGCAGCCAGGACGCGGGGGATCAGACCCAGTACTTC. Amino acid sequence: CASSQDAGDQTQYF. The genes are TRBV4-3 and TRBJ2-5; 7 bases line up with TRBD2. V trimming: 3 bases; J trimming: 6 bases; junction bases outside the gene matches: 7. Germline loops: CDR1 LGHNA, CDR2 YSLEER. The CDR3 is 14 residues long.

CDR3: CAIGGSISPYYGYTF. For the CDR3, the DNA is TGTGCCATCGGGGGGTCTATTTCCCCCTACTATGGCTACACCTTC. This chain joins TRBV10-3 and TRBJ1-2; possibly TRBD1 for D (5 bases). Trimming took 8 bases from V and 3 from J, leaving 19 bases between them. CDR1 and CDR2 from the germline V gene are ENHRY and SYGVKD. The CDR3 contains 15 residues.

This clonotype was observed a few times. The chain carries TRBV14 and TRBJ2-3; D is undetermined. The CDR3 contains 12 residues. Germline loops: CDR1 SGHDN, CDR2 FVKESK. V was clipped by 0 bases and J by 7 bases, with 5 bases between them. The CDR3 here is CASSQEGYTQYF. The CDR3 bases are TGTGCCAGCAGCCAAGAGGGTTATACGCAGTATTTT.

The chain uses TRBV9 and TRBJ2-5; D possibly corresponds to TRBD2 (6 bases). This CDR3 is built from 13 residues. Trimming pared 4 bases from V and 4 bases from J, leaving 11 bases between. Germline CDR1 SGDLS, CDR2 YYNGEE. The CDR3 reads CASSPTRGETQYF. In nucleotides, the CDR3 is TGTGCCAGCAGCCCCACGCGGGGAGAGACCCAGTACTTC.

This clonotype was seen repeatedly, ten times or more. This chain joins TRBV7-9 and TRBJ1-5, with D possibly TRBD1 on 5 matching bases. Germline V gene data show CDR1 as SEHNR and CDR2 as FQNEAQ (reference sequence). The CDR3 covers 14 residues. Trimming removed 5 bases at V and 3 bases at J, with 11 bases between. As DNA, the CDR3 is TGTGCCAGCAGCCGATGGGGGGTCAATCAGCCCCAGCATTTT. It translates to CASSRWGVNQPQHF.

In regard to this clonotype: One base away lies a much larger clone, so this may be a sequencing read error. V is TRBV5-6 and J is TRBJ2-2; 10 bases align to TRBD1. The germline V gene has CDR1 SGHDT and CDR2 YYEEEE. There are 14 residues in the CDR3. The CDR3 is CASKGQGFSGEPFF. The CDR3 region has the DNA TGTGCCAGCAAGGGACAGGGGTTCTCCGGGGAGCCGTTTTTT.

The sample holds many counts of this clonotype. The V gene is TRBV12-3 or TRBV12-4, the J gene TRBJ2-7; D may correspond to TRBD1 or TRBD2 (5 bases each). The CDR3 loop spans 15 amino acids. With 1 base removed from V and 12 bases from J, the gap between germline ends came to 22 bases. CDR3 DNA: TGTGCCAGCAGTTTAGGGACAAACCCTTTGGGGAGTGTGTACTTC. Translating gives CASSLGTNPLGSVYF.

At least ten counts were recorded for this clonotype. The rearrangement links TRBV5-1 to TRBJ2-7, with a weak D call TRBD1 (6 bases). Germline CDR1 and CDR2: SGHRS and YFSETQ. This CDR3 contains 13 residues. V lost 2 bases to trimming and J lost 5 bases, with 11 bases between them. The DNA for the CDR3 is TGCGCCAGCAGCTTTACAGGGAACGACGAGCAGTACTTC. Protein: CASSFTGNDEQYF.

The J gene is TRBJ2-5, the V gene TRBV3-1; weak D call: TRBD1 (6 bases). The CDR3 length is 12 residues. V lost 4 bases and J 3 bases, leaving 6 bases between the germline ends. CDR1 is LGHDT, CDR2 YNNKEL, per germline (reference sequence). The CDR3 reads CASSRQEETQYF. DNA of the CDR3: TGTGCCAGCAGCCGACAGGAAGAGACCCAGTACTTC.

CDR3 protein: CASSLYGTGFTPSSYEQYF. CDR3 DNA sequence: TGTGCCAGCAGTTTATACGGGACAGGCTTCACTCCAAGCTCCTACGAGCAGTACTTC. The chain carries TRBV27 and TRBJ2-7; 8 nucleotides line up with TRBD1. There are 19 residues in the CDR3. The V and J ends lost 1 base and 0 bases, in that order; junction bases with no gene match: 14. CDR1 is MNHEY and CDR2 is SMNVEV in the germline V gene (reference sequence).

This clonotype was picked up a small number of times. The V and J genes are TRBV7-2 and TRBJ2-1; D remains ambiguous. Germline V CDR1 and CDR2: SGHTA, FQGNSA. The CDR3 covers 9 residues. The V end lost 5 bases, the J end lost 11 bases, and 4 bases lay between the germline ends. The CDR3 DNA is TGTGCCAGCAGCCCGAAGCAGTTCTTC. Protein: CASSPKQFF.

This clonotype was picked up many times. For the CDR3, the DNA is TGCGCCAGCAGCTTAACAGGCACCGTGGGATATGAGCAGTACTTC. Residues: CASSLTGTVGYEQYF. The chain combines TRBV5-1 with TRBJ2-7; possible D gene TRBD1, 5 bases. V was pared by 2 bases and J by 7 bases, with 19 bases between. The CDR3 length is 15 residues. Germline values: CDR1 SGHRS, CDR2 YFSETQ.

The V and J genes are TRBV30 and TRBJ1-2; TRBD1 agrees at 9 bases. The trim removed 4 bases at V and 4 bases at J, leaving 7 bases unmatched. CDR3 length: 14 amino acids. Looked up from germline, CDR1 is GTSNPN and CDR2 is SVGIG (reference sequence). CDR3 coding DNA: TGTGCCTGGACCGTAGGGACAGGGTTCTATGGCTACACCTTC. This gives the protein CAWTVGTGFYGYTF. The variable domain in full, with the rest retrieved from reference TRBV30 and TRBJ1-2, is SQTIHQWPATLVQPVGSPLSLECTVEGTSNPNLYWYRQAAGRGLQLLFYSVGIGQISSEVPQNLSASRPQDRQFILSSKKLLLSDSGFYLCAWTVGTGFYGYTFGSGTRLTVV.